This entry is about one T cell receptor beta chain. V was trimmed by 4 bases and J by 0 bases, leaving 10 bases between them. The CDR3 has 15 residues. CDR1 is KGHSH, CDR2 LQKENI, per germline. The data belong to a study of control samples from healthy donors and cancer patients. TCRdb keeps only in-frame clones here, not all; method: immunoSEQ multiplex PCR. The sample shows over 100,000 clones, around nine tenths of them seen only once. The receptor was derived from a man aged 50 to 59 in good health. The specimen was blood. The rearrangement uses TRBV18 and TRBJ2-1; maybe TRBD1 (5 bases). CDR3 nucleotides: TGTGCCAGCTCACTCGACAGTTCCTCCTACAATGAGCAGTTCTTC. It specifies CASSLDSSSYNEQFF.